The rows below give T cell receptor beta chains drawn from one sample of a study of graft-versus-host responses after intestinal transplantation. The table came from immunoSEQ multiplex PCR; TCRdb's copy has only in-frame clones and leaves some out. The table has fewer than 95,000 clones, over 90% seen once; the top ten hold over 0.15%. These TCRs are of unknown antigen specificity. This specimen was unstimulated CD4+ T cells sorted from spleen or lymph node cells, taken before transplant. The receptors derive from a human donor who was the organ donor for an intestinal transplant. CDR3s include the opening cysteine and the closing phenylalanine or tryptophan. Fields, in order: V gene, J gene, clone size, D gene, CDR3 DNA, CDR3 protein. D genes are given only for firm matches. Some rows mark clone size as missing; the rest say once, few, many or name a class of expanded clone.

TRBV15	TRBJ1-2	-	-	TGTGCCACCAGCAGAGATCGAGGTCATGGCTACACCTTC	CATSRDRGHGYTF
TRBV27	TRBJ1-1	-	-	TGTGCCAGCAGTTTTGACGGTAACACTGAAGCTTTCTTT	CASSFDGNTEAFF
TRBV5-4	TRBJ2-3	-	TRBD2	TGTGCCAGCAGCATTAGCGGGAAGACTATCACAGATACGCAGTATTTT	CASSISGKTITDTQYF
TRBV28	TRBJ2-7	-	-	TGTGCCAGCAGTTTGGTTCAGGACTCCTACGAGCAGTACTTC	CASSLVQDSYEQYF
TRBV10-3	TRBJ2-7	-	-	TGTGCCATCAGAGGATTCGAGGACGAGCAGTACTTC	CAIRGFEDEQYF
TRBV18	TRBJ1-1	-	-	TGTGCCAGCTCAATCCTCGGCGGGGCCACTGAAGCTTTCTTT	CASSILGGATEAFF
TRBV6-6	TRBJ2-7	few	-	TGTGCCAGCAGTTACTCGTGGGGCTTATACGAGCAGTACTTC	CASSYSWGLYEQYF
TRBV28	TRBJ2-7	-	TRBD1	TGTGCCAGCAGCACGGGGACAGGCCGGCCCTACGAGCAGTACTTC	CASSTGTGRPYEQYF
TRBV19	TRBJ2-5	-	-	TGTGCCAGTAGTATAGGCGGATCCTCTGGAAAGGGAGAGGCCCAGTACTTC	CASSIGGSSGKGEAQYF
TRBV30	TRBJ2-7	-	TRBD1	TGTGCCTGTCTCCGGGACAGCAACTACGAGCAGTACTTC	CACLRDSNYEQYF
TRBV28	TRBJ1-5	-	-	TGTGCCAGCAGTTTACCTCTGGATGGCAATCAGCCCCAGCATTTT	CASSLPLDGNQPQHF
TRBV6-5	TRBJ2-1	-	-	TGTGCCAGCAATAACAGGGAAGGCTACAATCAGCAGTTCTTC	CASNNREGYNQQFF
TRBV18	TRBJ1-5	-	TRBD1	TGTGCCAGCTCACCAGGACAGGGCGCGAGCAATCAGCCCCAGCATTTT	CASSPGQGASNQPQHF
TRBV7-2	TRBJ2-2	-	-	TGTGCCAGCAGCCCAGCTAACGGGGGCGCGACCGGGGAGCTGTTTTTT	CASSPANGGATGELFF
TRBV7-3	TRBJ1-2	-	TRBD1	TGTGCCAGCAGCTTGAATCCGGGACAGGGTTATGGCTACACCTTC	CASSLNPGQGYGYTF
TRBV6-1	TRBJ1-6	-	-	TGTGCCAGCAGTGCCAGCCTCAGCTCCTATAATTCACCCCTCCACTTT	CASSASLSSYNSPLHF
TRBV11-3	TRBJ2-5	-	TRBD1	TGTGCCAGCACTTCGGGACAGGGAAAAGAGACCCAGTACTTC	CASTSGQGKETQYF
TRBV27	TRBJ2-1	-	-	TGTGCCAGCAGTTTCCGACTAGGAACCTACAATGAGCAGTTCTTC	CASSFRLGTYNEQFF
TRBV6-1	TRBJ1-3	once	-	TGTGCCACACAAGTGGGTAATTCTGGAAACACCATATATTTT	CATQVGNSGNTIYF
TRBV4-3	TRBJ1-3	-	-	TGCGCCAGCAGCCAAGAGGTCGGGGGGACTGGAAACACCATATATTTT	CASSQEVGGTGNTIYF
TRBV9	TRBJ2-7	-	TRBD1	TGTGCCAGCAGCGTACATCCGGGACAGGCCCTACGCGAGCAGTACTTC	CASSVHPGQALREQYF
TRBV19	TRBJ1-1	-	-	TGTGCCAGTACTCGGCGGGAGACGAACACTGAAGCTTTCTTT	CASTRRETNTEAFF
TRBV7-3	TRBJ2-3	-	-	TGTGCCAGCAGCCCCAACTTAGATACGCAGTATTTT	CASSPNLDTQYF
TRBV28	TRBJ2-5	-	-	TGTGCCAGCAGTGGCAGCCCCAAAGAGACCCAGTACTTC	CASSGSPKETQYF
TRBV6-1	TRBJ2-7	-	-	TGTGCCAGCAGTGTGACGGACAGCTACGAGCAGTACTTC	CASSVTDSYEQYF
TRBV28	TRBJ1-2	-	TRBD1	TGTGCCAGCAGTTTCGGAAGGGACAGCCTAGAGGATGGCTACACCTTC	CASSFGRDSLEDGYTF
TRBV15	TRBJ2-7	-	TRBD1	TGTGCCACCAGCAGATCGGGCATCGGGACAGGGAGCCACGAGCAGTACTTC	CATSRSGIGTGSHEQYF
TRBV30	TRBJ2-4	-	-	TGTGCCTGGAGTGGACTAGCCAAAAACATTCAGTACTTC	CAWSGLAKNIQYF
TRBV11-2	TRBJ2-7	-	-	TGTGCCAGCAGCTTATCCGGGACGGCGCACTCCTACGAGCAGTACTTC	CASSLSGTAHSYEQYF
TRBV5-1	TRBJ1-2	-	-	TGCGCCAGCAGCTTGGAAGGAGACGAGGCCTATGGCTACACCTTC	CASSLEGDEAYGYTF
TRBV11-3	TRBJ2-1	-	TRBD1	TGTGCCAGCAGCCTGGGACAGGGGAACAATGAGCAGTTCTTC	CASSLGQGNNEQFF
TRBV11-3	TRBJ2-1	-	TRBD2	TGTGCCAGCAGCTTAGGAACCAGCGGGGGGCGTCAGAACAATGAGCAGTTCTTC	CASSLGTSGGRQNNEQFF
TRBV11-2	TRBJ2-7	-	-	TGTGCCAGCAGCTTAGATTTGAACGACGAGCAGTACTTC	CASSLDLNDEQYF
TRBV19	TRBJ2-3	-	TRBD2	TGTGCCAGTAGTAACCAAGGACTAGCGGAGTTCACAGATACGCAGTATTTT	CASSNQGLAEFTDTQYF
TRBV7-9	TRBJ2-3	-	TRBD1	TGTGCCAGCAGCTCGGGACAGGGGAGCACAGATACGCAGTATTTT	CASSSGQGSTDTQYF
TRBV7-8	TRBJ1-3	-	-	TGTGCCAGCAGCTTAGAAGGGACTGAGGGAAACACCATATATTTT	CASSLEGTEGNTIYF
TRBV6-1	TRBJ2-7	-	TRBD2	TGTGCCAGCACCATTACTAGCGGGGGATCCTACGAGCAGTACTTC	CASTITSGGSYEQYF
TRBV29-1	TRBJ2-7	-	TRBD1	TGCAGCGTTGAAGATCGAGGGACAGGGGTTCCCTACGAGCAGTACTTC	CSVEDRGTGVPYEQYF
TRBV7-3	TRBJ1-1	-	-	TGTGCCAGCAGCCTCGAGTTGAACACTGAAGCTTTCTTT	CASSLELNTEAFF
TRBV19	TRBJ2-4	-	TRBD1	TGTGCCCGGACAGGTTCGACTTCCAAAAACATTCAGTACTTC	CARTGSTSKNIQYF
TRBV30	TRBJ1-1	-	-	TGTGCCTGGAATGGTGGGGGCTCCGAAGCTTTCTTT	CAWNGGGSEAFF
TRBV5-1	TRBJ1-6	-	-	TGCGCCAGCAGCTCCACGGGGGCCTATAATTCACCCCTCCACTTT	CASSSTGAYNSPLHF
TRBV28	TRBJ1-2	-	-	TGTGCCAGCAGTCCCCAGGGGACCTATGGCTACACCTTC	CASSPQGTYGYTF
TRBV28	TRBJ1-1	-	TRBD1	TGTGCCAGCGGGGACAGCTTAACTGAAGCTTTCTTT	CASGDSLTEAFF
TRBV28	TRBJ1-2	-	-	TGTGCCATACAGGACTTTAACTATGGCTACACCTTC	CAIQDFNYGYTF
TRBV7-8	TRBJ2-5	-	TRBD2	TGTGCCAGCAGCGCCGCTGGACTAGCGGGCGGGTCGTACTTC	CASSAAGLAGGSYF
TRBV19	TRBJ2-7	-	-	TGTGCCAGTAGTCGTGCCGGTGTCGAGCAGTACTTC	CASSRAGVEQYF
TRBV5-1	TRBJ1-6	-	-	TGCGCCAGCAGCTTGGTATGGGGCTCACCCCTCCACTTT	CASSLVWGSPLHF
TRBV2	TRBJ1-5	-	-	TGTGCCAGCAGTGTAAGTACACAGCCCCAGCATTTT	CASSVSTQPQHF
TRBV2	TRBJ1-1	-	-	TGTGCCAGCAGTGGAGCGGCAGGGGAAGGAGCTTTCTTT	CASSGAAGEGAFF
TRBV6-5	TRBJ1-1	-	-	TGTGCCAGCAGTACAGAGGGGACTGAAGCTTTCTTT	CASSTEGTEAFF
TRBV6-1	TRBJ2-7	-	TRBD1	TGTGCCAGCAGAACCTCCGGGACAGGGGTCTACGAGCAGTACTTC	CASRTSGTGVYEQYF
TRBV5-1	TRBJ2-1	-	-	TGCGCCAGCAGCTTGGACAGAATCTACAATGAGCAGTTCTTC	CASSLDRIYNEQFF
TRBV30	TRBJ1-1	-	TRBD1	TGTGCCTGGAGTCAGGGGGCGAGCACTGAAGCTTTCTTT	CAWSQGASTEAFF
TRBV28	TRBJ2-3	-	-	TGTGCCAGCAGTCCCGATGCGCAGGCCACAGATACGCAGTATTTT	CASSPDAQATDTQYF